This T cell receptor (beta chain) comes out of a study of blood T cell repertoires in COVID-19. Data came from immunoSEQ multiplex PCR; TCRdb stores just in-frame clones and leaves some out. The table lists fewer than 350,000 clones, about 90% of them singletons. The CDR3 totals 14 residues. Trimming shortened V by 4 bases and J by 3 bases, and 13 bases separated the two germline ends. Germline CDR1 SQVTM, CDR2 ANQGSEA. Participants spanned ages about 18 to 100 years and resided in about 24 US areas. The clonotype originates from a woman in her thirties with acute COVID-19. Source material: PBMCs or T cells enriched from blood (not recorded which). The genes are TRBV29-1 and TRBJ1-5; possibly TRBD1 for D (5 bases). The chain's CDR3 is CSVGTGGYNQPQHF. The DNA for the CDR3 is TGCAGCGTTGGGACGGGGGGTTACAATCAGCCCCAGCATTTT.